The 32 T cell receptor beta chains reported below all come from one sample, sequenced in a study of a mutant IDH1 vaccine in newly diagnosed glioma. Clones were sequenced by immunoSEQ multiplex PCR, and TCRdb holds only the in-frame ones, with some missing. The table shows about 67,000 clones, with about 83% occurring only once. Regarding time point: baseline, week 1 (first vaccination visit). Treatment defined: pre-vaccination baseline after standard-of-care therapy. Sample: peripheral blood mononuclear cells (PBMCs), taken from a glioma patient treated with radiotherapy, temozolomide or both. The receptors come from a woman aged 18 to 35 with glioma. Some clones in this sample may be carry-over from other donors' samples.

This clone was detected once. V and J are TRBV11-2 and TRBJ2-7; D remains ambiguous. The CDR3 runs to 13 residues. Germline V gene data show CDR1 as SGHAT and CDR2 as FQNNGV. V was pared by 1 base and J by 3 bases, with 7 bases between. The CDR3 nucleotides are TGTGCCAGCAGCTTAGCTGGGATCTACGAGCAGTACTTC. Protein product: CASSLAGIYEQYF.

V is TRBV6-5 and J is TRBJ2-7, with 7 bases matching TRBD1. The CDR3 contains 14 residues. V lost 7 bases to trimming and J lost 0 bases; unmatched junction nucleotides: 6. Germline V CDR1 and CDR2: MNHEY, SVGAGI. This CDR3 reads CASTPGTASYEQYF. DNA for the CDR3: TGTGCCAGCACCCCCGGGACAGCCTCCTACGAGCAGTACTTC.

This sequence joins TRBV4-1 and TRBJ2-3; perhaps D is TRBD1 or TRBD2 (6 bases each). The germline gives CDR1 MGHRA, CDR2 YSYEKL. Trimming stripped 1 base from V and 1 base from J, with 15 bases between. The CDR3 loop spans 17 amino acids. DNA of the CDR3: TGCGCCAGCAGCCAAGCACCTCTGGGGGGCGGCACAGATACGCAGTATTTT. Translating it yields CASSQAPLGGGTDTQYF.

The rearrangement uses TRBV4-1 and TRBJ1-4; unclear D gene. This CDR3 region has 15 residues. The germline V and J ends were trimmed by 0 bases and 5 bases, with 10 bases remaining between them. CDR1 is MGHRA and CDR2 is YSYEKL in the germline V gene. Here the CDR3 reads CASSQEARPNEKLFF. For the CDR3, the DNA is TGCGCCAGCAGCCAAGAGGCCCGGCCAAATGAAAAACTGTTTTTT.

The V call is TRBV5-6, the J call TRBJ2-4; D possibly corresponds to TRBD2 (6 bases). V was pared by 4 bases and J by 0 bases, with 11 bases between. The CDR3 consists of 15 residues. Per germline, CDR1 SGHDT and CDR2 YYEEEE. The CDR3 sequence is CASSGTPLAKNIQYF. The CDR3 coding sequence is TGTGCCAGCAGCGGGACTCCCTTAGCCAAAAACATTCAGTACTTC.

The chain carries TRBV29-1 and TRBJ2-5; 14 nucleotides line up with TRBD2. With 4 bases clipped from V and 5 bases from J, the junction kept 6 bases outside the gene matches. The CDR3 has 15 amino acids. Germline CDR1 and CDR2: SQVTM and ANQGSEA. CDR3 bases: TGCAGCGTTGGTATCCGGACTAGCGGGAGGGAGACCCAGTACTTC. This gives the protein CSVGIRTSGRETQYF.

This chain links TRBV13 with TRBJ1-2, with TRBD1 identical over 7 bases. The V segment lost 4 bases and the J segment 3 bases; nucleotides outside the gene matches: 8. This CDR3 comprises 15 residues. Germline V lookup: CDR1 PRHDT, CDR2 FYEKMQ (reference sequence). CDR3 bases: TGTGCCAGCAGCTGGAGGGGGCGCGGGGACTATGGCTACACCTTC. Translation gives CASSWRGRGDYGYTF.

The rearrangement links TRBV5-1 to TRBJ2-5; tentatively, D is TRBD2 (6 bases). Germline CDR1 is SGHRS and CDR2 is YFSETQ. The V gene lost 2 bases and the J gene lost 5 bases, with 10 bases spanning the gap. The CDR3 is 13 residues long. The CDR3 DNA is TGCGCCAGCAGCTTAGGACTAAAGGAGACCCAGTACTTC. It encodes CASSLGLKETQYF. Looking up the rest from reference TRBV5-1 and TRBJ2-5 gives the full variable domain: KAGVTQTPRYLIKTRGQQVTLSCSPISGHRSVSWYQQTPGQGLQFLFEYFSETQRNKGNFPGRFSGRQFSNSRSEMNVSTLELGDSALYLCASSLGLKETQYFGPGTRLLVL.

This chain links TRBV5-1 with TRBJ2-3; 10 bases match TRBD1. The CDR3 sequence is 16 residues long. The V gene's germline CDR1 is SGHRS and CDR2 YFSETQ. V was pared by 1 base and J by 5 bases, with 7 bases of the junction left unmatched. CDR3 residues: CASSLPRQGALDTQYF. The CDR3 region has the DNA TGCGCCAGCAGCTTGCCTCGACAGGGGGCATTAGATACGCAGTATTTT.

This clone was picked up a small number of times. V usage is TRBV6-1 and J usage is TRBJ1-1, with 7 bases identical to TRBD1. The germline CDR1 and CDR2 sequences are MNHNS and SASEGT. CDR3 length: 14 amino acids. V trimming: 7 bases; J trimming: 1 base; junction bases outside the gene matches: 6. CDR3 amino acids: CASIVTGKNTEAFF. CDR3 DNA sequence: TGTGCCAGCATCGTGACAGGGAAGAACACTGAAGCTTTCTTT.

The genes are TRBV25-1 and TRBJ1-3, with 8 bases lining up with TRBD1. Trimming removed 2 bases from V and 0 bases from J; junction bases left unmatched: 6. The CDR3 covers 17 residues. Germline values: CDR1 MGHDK, CDR2 SYGVNS. CDR3 sequence reads: CASSEQGAGLSGNTIYF. DNA for the CDR3: TGTGCCAGCAGTGAACAGGGGGCAGGCCTCTCTGGAAACACCATATATTTT.

This clone was seen more than once but under ten times. V is TRBV6-4 and J is TRBJ2-2, with D maybe TRBD2 (6 bases). Trimming removed 3 bases at V and 7 bases at J, with 9 bases between. In germline, CDR1 is MRHNA, CDR2 SNTAGT. The CDR3 is 13 amino acids. The CDR3 DNA is TGTGCCAGCAGTGAGATGGGAGGCGGGGAGCTGTTTTTT. Translated: CASSEMGGGELFF.

This chain uses TRBV5-1 with TRBJ1-1, with TRBD1 identical over 8 bases. The CDR3 has 13 amino acids. Germline CDR1 SGHRS, CDR2 YFSETQ. V lost 4 bases to trimming and J lost 3 bases; unmatched junction nucleotides: 2. The CDR3: CASSPRGHTEAFF. DNA for the CDR3: TGCGCCAGCAGCCCCAGGGGGCACACTGAAGCTTTCTTT.

The chain combines TRBV5-6 with TRBJ2-1; 10 bases are a match to TRBD2. Germline CDR1 SGHDT, CDR2 YYEEEE. The ends lost 4 bases at V and 10 bases at J; junction bases unmatched: 11. The CDR3 totals 15 residues. The CDR3 DNA reads as TGTGCCAGCAGCGGGGGGCTAGCGGGAGTTCGGGAGCAGTTCTTC. Its translation is CASSGGLAGVREQFF. Full variable domain (outside the CDR3, taken from reference TRBV5-6 and TRBJ2-1): DAGVTQSPTHLIKTRGQQVTLRCSPKSGHDTVSWYQQALGQGPQFIFQYYEEEERQRGNFPDRFSGHQFPNYSSELNVNALLLGDSALYLCASSGGLAGVREQFFGPGTRLTVL.

This clone was observed a few times. The CDR3 sequence: CASSQEMVDTGELFF. The CDR3 nucleotides read TGTGCCAGCAGCCAAGAAATGGTCGATACCGGGGAGCTGTTTTTT. This chain uses TRBV4-2 with TRBJ2-2, with D unresolved. Deletions cut 0 bases from V and 5 bases from J, with 10 bases between. The CDR3 length is 15 residues. Germline V CDR1 and CDR2: LGHNA, YNFKEQ.

The J gene is TRBJ2-7, the V gene TRBV7-9; weak D call: TRBD1 (5 bases). CDR1 is SEHNR, CDR2 FQNEAQ, per germline (reference sequence). The CDR3 runs 14 residues. V lost 3 bases and J lost 2, with 11 bases in between. CDR3 loop: CASSFREGAYEQYF. DNA for the CDR3: TGTGCCAGCAGCTTTAGGGAAGGGGCCTACGAGCAGTACTTC.

The chain employs TRBV7-2 and TRBJ1-2; D may be TRBD1 (5 bases). The CDR3 loop spans 14 amino acids. V lost 2 bases and J lost 4, with 11 bases in between. Germline CDR1 and CDR2: SGHTA and FQGNSA. In DNA form, the CDR3 reads TGTGCCAGCAGCTTATCCCACAGGATCTATGGCTACACCTTC. Residues: CASSLSHRIYGYTF.

The chain combines TRBV2 with TRBJ2-7; 9 bases agree with TRBD1. The germline gives CDR1 SNHLY, CDR2 FYNNEI. The CDR3 extends over 12 amino acids. V shed 6 bases, J shed 6 bases, and the junction held 3 bases outside the gene matches. The CDR3 loop is CASSGTGIEQYF. CDR3 coding DNA: TGTGCCAGCAGCGGGACAGGGATCGAGCAGTACTTC.

This clone was found a few times. This chain links TRBV6-1 with TRBJ1-2; D uncertain. V was clipped by 6 bases and J by 2 bases, with 13 bases between them. The CDR3 covers 14 residues. Germline assignment: CDR1 MNHNS and CDR2 SASEGT. The CDR3 sequence is CASRLLRSNYGYTF. The DNA of the CDR3 is TGTGCCAGCAGGTTACTTAGATCGAACTATGGCTACACCTTC.

This clone occurred a few times. The chain links TRBV5-4 to TRBJ1-1, with D maybe TRBD1 (6 bases). This CDR3 spans 15 amino acids. V lost 4 bases to trimming and J lost 4 bases, with 17 bases between them. The germline V gene has CDR1 SGHNT and CDR2 YYREEE (reference sequence). The CDR3 loop is CASSQPTGLVTEAFF. In nucleotides, the CDR3 is TGTGCCAGCAGCCAACCTACAGGGCTGGTCACTGAAGCTTTCTTT.

The chain couples TRBV12-5 to TRBJ2-7, with D unresolved. Germline values: CDR1 LGHNT, CDR2 FRNRAP. Trimming stripped 1 base from V and 5 bases from J, with 15 bases between. The CDR3 contains 15 residues. CDR3 nucleotides: TGTGCTAGTGGTTTGGATAGGGCATCCGGCCACGAGCAGTACTTC. Translation: CASGLDRASGHEQYF.

The genes are TRBV5-4 and TRBJ2-7; D gene ambiguous. The CDR3 covers 13 residues. V was shortened by 2 bases and J by 2 bases, with 8 bases between the two germline ends. Germline CDR1 SGHNT, CDR2 YYREEE (reference sequence). The CDR3 coding sequence is TGTGCCAGCAGCTTAGATGCGCCCTACGAGCAGTACTTC. It codes for CASSLDAPYEQYF.

The rearrangement links TRBV5-8 to TRBJ1-1; TRBD1 might be the D (6 bases). The V gene lost 0 bases and the J gene lost 6 bases, with 6 bases spanning the gap. Germline CDR1 and CDR2: SGHTS and YDEGEE. This CDR3 comprises 12 residues. The CDR3 sequence: CASSLGGPEAFF. Written as DNA, the CDR3 is TGTGCCAGCAGCTTGGGGGGGCCTGAAGCTTTCTTT.

The chain employs TRBV4-1 and TRBJ2-7, with 12 positions matching TRBD2. The CDR3 is 15 residues long. J gave up 2 bases and V 3 bases, and 2 bases lay outside the gene matches. The germline V gene encodes CDR1 MGHRA and CDR2 YSYEKL. The CDR3 nucleotides read TGCGCCAGCAGCCATCCTAGCGGGGGGGCCTACGAGCAGTACTTC. Translated: CASSHPSGGAYEQYF.

This clone is a singleton in its sample. V gene TRBV5-4 combines with J gene TRBJ2-7; 9 nucleotides match TRBD2. Trimming cost V 4 bases and J 3 bases; bases outside gene matches: 17. Germline assignment: CDR1 SGHNT and CDR2 YYREEE (reference sequence). There are 18 residues in the CDR3. CDR3 nucleotide sequence: TGTGCCAGCAGCCGTGACACCAGCTCTAGCGGGACGAGCTACGAGCAGTACTTC. Protein: CASSRDTSSSGTSYEQYF.

CDR3 sequence reads: CASSQDSQVRDTEAFF. DNA of the CDR3: TGCGCCAGCAGCCAAGATTCCCAGGTCCGAGACACTGAAGCTTTCTTT. The genes are TRBV4-3 and TRBJ1-1; D remains unclear. Germline V gives CDR1 LGHNA, CDR2 YSLEER. Trimming stripped 0 bases from V and 3 bases from J, with 14 bases between. CDR3 size: 16 residues.

The chain joins TRBV7-9 to TRBJ1-2, with D tentatively TRBD1 (5 bases). The V end was cut by 4 bases, the J end by 1 base, with 16 bases between. The length of the CDR3 is 16 residues. Germline V gene sequence: CDR1 SEHNR, CDR2 FQNEAQ (reference sequence). This chain's CDR3 is CASSSAGAVGNYGYTF. CDR3 sequence (DNA): TGTGCCAGCAGCTCTGCTGGGGCGGTCGGTAACTATGGCTACACCTTC.

This chain links TRBV6-5 with TRBJ2-1; D is undetermined. The V end lost 6 bases, the J end lost 6 bases, and 12 bases lay between the germline ends. Germline V gives CDR1 MNHEY, CDR2 SVGAGI. This CDR3 is 13 amino acids long. The DNA of the CDR3 is TGTGCCAGCAGCCTTATAGAGTTCAATGAGCAGTTCTTC. Translating it yields CASSLIEFNEQFF.

The genes are TRBV10-2 and TRBJ1-1; 7 nucleotides agree with TRBD1. The length of the CDR3 is 13 residues. The V segment lost 6 bases and the J segment 0 bases; nucleotides outside the gene matches: 1. From germline, CDR1 is WSHSY and CDR2 SAAADI. CDR3 DNA sequence: TGCGCCAGCAGCAGGGGGATGAACACTGAAGCTTTCTTT. Its protein product is CASSRGMNTEAFF.

This CDR3 reads CASSLGQGHSLYEQYF. CDR3 DNA: TGCGCCAGCAGCTTGGGCCAGGGGCATTCCCTTTACGAGCAGTACTTC. The V gene is TRBV5-1, the J gene TRBJ2-7; D possibly corresponds to TRBD1 (6 bases). CDR1 and CDR2 from the germline V gene are SGHRS and YFSETQ. CDR3 length: 16 residues. Trimming took off 0 bases at V and 4 bases at J, with 17 bases between the two ends.

This chain joins TRBV11-3 and TRBJ2-3; 7 nucleotides match TRBD1. Looked up from germline, CDR1 is SGHNT and CDR2 is YENEEA. Trimming took 5 bases from V and 2 from J; bases not matched to a gene: 10. The CDR3 length is 16 residues. The CDR3: CASSPSMGQLTDTQYF. The CDR3 coding sequence is TGTGCCAGCAGCCCAAGTATGGGACAGCTCACAGATACGCAGTATTTT.

The chain couples TRBV7-6 to TRBJ2-7, with D perhaps TRBD1 or TRBD2 (5 bases each). Germline assignment: CDR1 SGHVS and CDR2 FNYEAQ. Trimming left V 1 base short and J 2 bases short, with 9 bases between. CDR3 length: 14 amino acids. CDR3 bases: TGTGCCAGCAGCTTAGGGGACGGCACCTACGAGCAGTACTTC. It translates to CASSLGDGTYEQYF.